This entry lists 22 T cell receptor beta chains sequenced from one sample in a study of blood T cell repertoires in COVID-19. Profiled with immunoSEQ multiplex PCR; TCRdb holds only in-frame clones, not every one. The table lists about 11,000 clones, around 90% of them singletons. The specimen was peripheral blood. These receptor sequences come from a human donor in a cohort sampled during active COVID-19.

The chain has TRBV28 and TRBJ1-6; D perhaps matches TRBD1 (6 bases). CDR3 length: 12 amino acids. Germline loops: CDR1 MDHEN, CDR2 SYDVKM. Between the trimmed V and J ends, which lost 7 bases and 7 bases, there was a span of 8 bases. The CDR3 nucleotides read TGTGCCAGCATTACAGGGAATTCACCCCTCCACTTT. Translation: CASITGNSPLHF. Based on the CDR3 plus reference TRBV28 and TRBJ1-6, the full variable domain is DVKVTQSSRYLVKRTGEKVFLECVQDMDHENMFWYRQDPGLGLRLIYFSYDVKMKEKGDIPEGYSVSREKKERFSLILESASTNQTSMYLCASITGNSPLHFGNGTRLTVT.

This clone was picked up one time. This sequence joins TRBV19 and TRBJ1-4; a weak D match, TRBD1 (5 bases). From germline, CDR1 is LNHDA and CDR2 SQIVND (reference sequence). The V end lost 5 bases, the J end lost 2 bases, and 12 bases lay between the germline ends. CDR3 size: 15 residues. The CDR3 sequence is CASSDDAGTNEKLFF. The CDR3, as DNA: TGTGCCAGTAGTGACGATGCAGGGACTAATGAAAAACTGTTTTTT.

The chain recombines TRBV21-1 with TRBJ2-7; the table's D gene call, TRBD1, was not cross checked with the DNA. TRBV21-1 is a listed pseudogene. This CDR3 region has 13 residues. The CDR3: CASSGTGPYEQYF. CDR3 sequence (DNA): TGTGCCAGCAGCGGGACAGGGCCCTACGAGCAGTACTTC.

The chain recombines TRBV5-6 with TRBJ2-2; 9 positions match TRBD2. This CDR3 comprises 17 residues. Looked up from germline, CDR1 is SGHDT and CDR2 is YYEEEE. After removal of 0 bases from V and 5 bases from J, the junction contained 8 bases not matched to a gene. The CDR3 sequence is CASSLDRVSGGTGELFF. The CDR3 DNA follows: TGTGCCAGCAGCTTGGACAGGGTAAGCGGGGGGACCGGGGAGCTGTTTTTT. The complete variable domain, with remaining parts taken from reference TRBV5-6 and TRBJ2-2, reads DAGVTQSPTHLIKTRGQQVTLRCSPKSGHDTVSWYQQALGQGPQFIFQYYEEEERQRGNFPDRFSGHQFPNYSSELNVNALLLGDSALYLCASSLDRVSGGTGELFFGEGSRLTVL.

The chain joins TRBV10-2 to TRBJ2-2, with 7 bases lining up with TRBD2. The germline V gene has CDR1 WSHSY and CDR2 SAAADI. After removal of 2 bases from V and 4 bases from J, the junction contained 4 bases not matched to a gene. The CDR3 is 15 residues long. The DNA of the CDR3 is TGCGCCAGCAGTGAGACTAGCGTGGGCACCGGGGAGCTGTTTTTT. It yields the protein CASSETSVGTGELFF.

This chain connects TRBV6-2 or TRBV6-3 to TRBJ2-7; 11 bases match TRBD2. Germline trimming cut 2 bases from V and 1 base from J; bases unmatched to any gene: 1. This CDR3 has 15 amino acids. In germline, CDR1 is MNHEY, CDR2 SVGEGT. CDR3 amino acids: CASSYGLAGSYEQYF. The CDR3 bases are TGTGCCAGCAGTTACGGACTAGCGGGTTCCTACGAGCAGTACTTC.

The gene calls are TRBV5-1 and TRBJ1-5, with 7 bases that match TRBD1. Losses at the gene ends were 4 bases for V and 2 bases for J; bases not matched to a gene: 0. Germline-derived CDR1 and CDR2 are SGHRS and YFSETQ. The CDR3 runs 13 residues. This CDR3 reads CASSQGGNQPQHF. DNA of the CDR3: TGCGCCAGCAGCCAGGGGGGCAATCAGCCCCAGCATTTT.

The gene calls are TRBV6-5 and TRBJ2-3; 12 bases are shared with TRBD2. This CDR3 spans 16 amino acids. Germline loops: CDR1 MNHEY, CDR2 SVGAGI. V was pared by 2 bases and J by 6 bases, with 6 bases of the junction left unmatched. CDR3 amino acids: CASSYGGLAGGDTQYF. In nucleotides, the CDR3 is TGTGCCAGCAGTTACGGGGGACTAGCGGGCGGGGATACGCAGTATTTT.

This clone was observed a single time. The chain uses TRBV5-1 and TRBJ2-2, with D perhaps matching TRBD1 (6 bases). Germline CDR1 and CDR2: SGHRS and YFSETQ. The CDR3 totals 13 residues. Trimming cost V 4 bases and J 5 bases, with 9 bases left between them. CDR3 region: CASSGGQTGELFF. CDR3 nucleotide sequence: TGCGCCAGCAGCGGGGGACAAACCGGGGAGCTGTTTTTT.

The chain carries TRBV25-1 and TRBJ2-5, with D perhaps matching TRBD2 (6 bases). With 6 bases removed from V and 5 bases from J, the gap between germline ends came to 19 bases. Germline CDR1 and CDR2: MGHDK and SYGVNS. This CDR3 has 15 residues. For the CDR3, the DNA is TGTGCCAGCAGCAACAACCGGGACTTGTGGGAGACCCAGTACTTC. Its protein product is CASSNNRDLWETQYF. Full variable domain (outside the CDR3, taken from reference TRBV25-1 and TRBJ2-5): EADIYQTPRYLVIGTGKKITLECSQTMGHDKMYWYQQDPGMELHLIHYSYGVNSTEKGDLSSESTVSRIRTEHFPLTLESARPSHTSQYLCASSNNRDLWETQYFGPGTRLLVL.

The chain carries TRBV4-2 and TRBJ1-1; the D gene is possibly TRBD1 (5 bases). The V gene lost 2 bases and the J gene lost 6 bases, with 13 bases spanning the gap. This CDR3 spans 14 amino acids. CDR1 is LGHNA, CDR2 YNFKEQ, per germline. CDR3 in DNA: TGTGCCAGCAGCCAAATAGTAGCGGGGCCTGAAGCTTTCTTT. It translates to CASSQIVAGPEAFF.

The gene calls are TRBV7-2 and TRBJ2-1; 8 bases are a match to TRBD2. The CDR3 loop spans 16 amino acids. Germline V gene lookup returns CDR1 SGHTA and CDR2 FQGNSA. The trim removed 0 bases at V and 6 bases at J, leaving 7 bases unmatched. The CDR3 bases are TGTGCCAGCAGCTTAGCGCCCAGCGGGAGCCCCAATGAGCAGTTCTTC. The encoded protein is CASSLAPSGSPNEQFF.

The chain links TRBV11-2 to TRBJ2-1; the D gene is possibly TRBD1 (6 bases). With 5 bases removed from V and 4 bases from J, the gap between germline ends came to 18 bases. Germline CDR1 reads SGHAT; CDR2 reads FQNNGV. The CDR3 is 16 amino acids. CDR3 DNA: TGTGCCAGCAGCCGGACAGCAACCGTTCGGTACAATGAGCAGTTCTTC. The encoded protein is CASSRTATVRYNEQFF.

The chain joins TRBV15 to TRBJ2-3; 12 bases align to TRBD2. Germline loops: CDR1 LNHNV, CDR2 YYDKDF (reference sequence). There are 16 residues in the CDR3. Unmatched junction bases numbered 2, after V lost 0 bases and J lost 4 bases. The CDR3 is CATSREASGRADTQYF. The CDR3 nucleotides are TGTGCCACCAGCAGAGAGGCTAGCGGGAGGGCAGATACGCAGTATTTT.

V and J are TRBV18 and TRBJ2-5; D perhaps matches TRBD2 (6 bases). V dropped 2 bases and J dropped 1 base, with 11 bases sitting between them. The germline CDR1 and CDR2 sequences are KGHSH and LQKENI. The CDR3 loop spans 15 amino acids. This chain's CDR3 is CASSPAGLSQETQYF. The CDR3 nucleotides read TGTGCCAGCTCACCAGCGGGGTTGAGCCAAGAGACCCAGTACTTC. Together with reference TRBV18 and TRBJ2-5, the CDR3 gives the full variable domain: NAGVMQNPRHLVRRRGQEARLRCSPMKGHSHVYWYRQLPEEGLKFMVYLQKENIIDESGMPKERFSAEFPKEGPSILRIQQVVRGDSAAYFCASSPAGLSQETQYFGPGTRLLVL.

The rearrangement uses TRBV19 and TRBJ1-2; D possibly corresponds to TRBD1 (6 bases). The CDR3 has 15 amino acids. Germline CDR1 and CDR2: LNHDA and SQIVND (reference sequence). V lost 2 bases, J lost 4 bases, and 14 bases lay in between. The CDR3 is CASSIKRTVPYGYTF. The CDR3 DNA sequence: TGTGCCAGTAGTATAAAGCGGACAGTTCCCTATGGCTACACCTTC. Full variable domain (outside the CDR3, taken from reference TRBV19 and TRBJ1-2): DGGITQSPKYLFRKEGQNVTLSCEQNLNHDAMYWYRQDPGQGLRLIYYSQIVNDFQKGDIAEGYSVSREKKESFPLTVTSAQKNPTAFYLCASSIKRTVPYGYTFGSGTRLTVV.

The J gene is TRBJ1-4, the V gene TRBV4-1; D is ambiguous. The CDR3 spans 18 residues. Germline assignment: CDR1 MGHRA and CDR2 YSYEKL. The V gene lost 0 bases and the J gene lost 0 bases, with 14 bases spanning the gap. Here the CDR3 DNA reads TGCGCCAGCAGCCAAGATCGTAAGACAATCTCAACTAATGAAAAACTGTTTTTT. Protein sequence: CASSQDRKTISTNEKLFF.

This clone was detected only once. The chain has TRBV9 and TRBJ2-1; D is unclear. The CDR3 loop spans 13 amino acids. V dropped 0 bases and J dropped 6 bases, with 7 bases sitting between them. Germline-derived CDR1 and CDR2 are SGDLS and YYNGEE. The CDR3 sequence: CASSVDPGNEQFF. The CDR3 coding sequence is TGTGCCAGCAGCGTAGATCCCGGCAATGAGCAGTTCTTC.

The genes are TRBV27 and TRBJ2-3; a possible D gene is TRBD2 (6 bases). Germline CDR1 is MNHEY and CDR2 is SMNVEV (reference sequence). V was pared by 1 base and J by 1 base, with 6 bases between. This CDR3 spans 14 amino acids. The CDR3 sequence: CASSLWEGTDTQYF. CDR3 in DNA: TGTGCCAGCAGTTTATGGGAGGGCACAGATACGCAGTATTTT.

This clone has a single count. The chain links TRBV6-2 or TRBV6-3 to TRBJ1-6; possibly TRBD1 for D (5 bases). Per the germline V gene, CDR1 is MNHEY and CDR2 is SVGEGT. The V and J ends lost 5 bases and 8 bases respectively, with 10 bases between them. This CDR3 comprises 13 residues. This CDR3 is CASSPRGDSPLHF. The CDR3 DNA is TGTGCCAGCAGTCCGCGGGGGGATTCACCCCTCCACTTT.

The chain employs TRBV7-2 and TRBJ1-1; 7 nucleotides line up with TRBD1. The CDR3 is 14 residues long. With V trimmed by 1 base and J by 6 bases, 5 bases remained unmatched. CDR1 and CDR2 from the germline V gene are SGHTA and FQGNSA. The CDR3 DNA reads TGTGCCAGCAGCTTAGGACAGGGCCGGCCTGAAGCTTTCTTT. Protein product: CASSLGQGRPEAFF.

The gene calls are TRBV3-1 (or the pseudogene TRBV3-2) and TRBJ2-7; D uncertain. Germline loops: CDR1 LGHDT, CDR2 YNNKEL (reference sequence). The CDR3 spans 12 residues. The V gene lost 0 bases and the J gene lost 7 bases, with 7 bases spanning the gap. CDR3 in amino acids: CASSQDKREQYF. The CDR3 DNA reads TGTGCCAGCAGCCAAGATAAGAGGGAGCAGTACTTC.